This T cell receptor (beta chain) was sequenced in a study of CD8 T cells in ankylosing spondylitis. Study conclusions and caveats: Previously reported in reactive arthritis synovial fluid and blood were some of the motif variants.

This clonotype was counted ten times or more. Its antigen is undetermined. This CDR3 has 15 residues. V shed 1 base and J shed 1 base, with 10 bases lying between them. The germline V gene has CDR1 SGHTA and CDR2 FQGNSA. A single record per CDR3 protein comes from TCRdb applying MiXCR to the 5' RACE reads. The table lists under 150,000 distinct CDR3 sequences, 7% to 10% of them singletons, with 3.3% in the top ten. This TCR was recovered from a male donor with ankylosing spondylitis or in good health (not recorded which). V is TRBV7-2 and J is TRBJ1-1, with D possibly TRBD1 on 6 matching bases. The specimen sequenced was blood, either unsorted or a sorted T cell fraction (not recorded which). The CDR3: CASSLVGGWNTEAFF. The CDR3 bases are TGTGCCAGCAGCTTAGTAGGGGGATGGAACACTGAAGCTTTCTTT.